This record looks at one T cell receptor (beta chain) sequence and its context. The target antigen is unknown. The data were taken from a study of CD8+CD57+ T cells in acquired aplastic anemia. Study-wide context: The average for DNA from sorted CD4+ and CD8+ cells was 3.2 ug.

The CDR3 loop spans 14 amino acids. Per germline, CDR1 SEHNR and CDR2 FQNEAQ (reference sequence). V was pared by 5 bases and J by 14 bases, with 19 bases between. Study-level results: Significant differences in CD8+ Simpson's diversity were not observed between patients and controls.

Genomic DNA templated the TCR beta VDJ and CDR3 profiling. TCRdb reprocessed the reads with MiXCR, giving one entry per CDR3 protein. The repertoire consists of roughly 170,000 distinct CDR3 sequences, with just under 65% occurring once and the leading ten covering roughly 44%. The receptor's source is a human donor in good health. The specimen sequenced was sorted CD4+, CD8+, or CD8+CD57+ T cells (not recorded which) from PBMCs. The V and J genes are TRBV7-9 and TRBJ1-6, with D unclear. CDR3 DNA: TGTGCCAGCAGCCATCTTCAGAGTCCTACGGCCCTCCACTTT. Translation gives CASSHLQSPTALHF.